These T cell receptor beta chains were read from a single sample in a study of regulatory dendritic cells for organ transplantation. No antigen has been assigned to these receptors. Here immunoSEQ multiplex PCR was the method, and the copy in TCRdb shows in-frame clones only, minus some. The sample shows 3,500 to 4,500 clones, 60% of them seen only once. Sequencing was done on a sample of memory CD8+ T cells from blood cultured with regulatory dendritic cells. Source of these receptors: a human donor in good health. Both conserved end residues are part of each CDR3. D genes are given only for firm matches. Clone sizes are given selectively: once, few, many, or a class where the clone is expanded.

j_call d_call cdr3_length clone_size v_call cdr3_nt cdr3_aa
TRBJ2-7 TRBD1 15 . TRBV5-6 TGTGCCAGCAGCTTATTCCGGGACAGGGGGCGCGAGCAGTACTTC CASSLFRDRGREQYF
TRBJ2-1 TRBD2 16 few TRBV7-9 TGTGCCAGCAGCTTAGGGACTAGCTACGCCTACAATGAGCAGTTCTTC CASSLGTSYAYNEQFF
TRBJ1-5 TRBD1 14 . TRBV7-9 TGTGCCAGCAGCTCGACAGGGGAGTATCAGCCCCAGCATTTT CASSSTGEYQPQHF
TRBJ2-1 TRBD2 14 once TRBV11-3 TGTGCCAGCAGCCCCTCACGGGGGGGAAATGAGCAGTTCTTC CASSPSRGGNEQFF
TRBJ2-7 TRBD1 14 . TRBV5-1 TGCGCCAGCAGCCTCCGGGACAGGGCCCTCGAGCAGTACTTC CASSLRDRALEQYF
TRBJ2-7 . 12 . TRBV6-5 TGTGCCAGCGCAGGGTTCTCCTACGAGCAGTACTTC CASAGFSYEQYF
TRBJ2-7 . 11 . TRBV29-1 TGCAGCGCCGGGACTCCGTACGAGCAGTACTTC CSAGTPYEQYF
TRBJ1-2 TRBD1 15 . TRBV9 TGTGCCAGCAGCAGAACGGACAGGCCAGACTATGGCTACACCTTC CASSRTDRPDYGYTF
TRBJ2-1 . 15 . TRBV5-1 TGCGCCAGCATGCGAGACACCGCAGGGGACAATGAGCAGTTCTTC CASMRDTAGDNEQFF
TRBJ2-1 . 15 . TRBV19 TGTGCCAGTAGTGTAAGTTGGAGCTCCTACAATGAGCAGTTCTTC CASSVSWSSYNEQFF
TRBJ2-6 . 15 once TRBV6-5 TGTGCCAGCAGTACCTCTAGCTCTGGGGCCAACGTCCTGACTTTC CASSTSSSGANVLTF
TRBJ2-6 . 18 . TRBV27 TGTGCCAGCCCACCGGACAGCCTGAAACTCTCTGGGGCCAACGTCCTGACTTTC CASPPDSLKLSGANVLTF
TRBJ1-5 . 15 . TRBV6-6 TGTGCCAGCAGTTACTCGGAGGATAGCAATCAGCCCCAGCATTTT CASSYSEDSNQPQHF
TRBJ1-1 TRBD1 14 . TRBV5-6 TGTGCCAGCAGCTTGGACAGGGGGGATAATGAAGCTTTCTTT CASSLDRGDNEAFF
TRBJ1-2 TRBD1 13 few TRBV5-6 TGTGCCAGCAGACAGGGGGCCTCCTATGGCTACACCTTC CASRQGASYGYTF
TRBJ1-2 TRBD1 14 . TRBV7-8 TGTGCCAGCAGCTTCGGACAGGGGGATTATGGCTACACCTTC CASSFGQGDYGYTF
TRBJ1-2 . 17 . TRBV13 TGTGCCAGCAGCTTCCTATCCGCGTCCGGGGGGGACTATGGCTACACCTTC CASSFLSASGGDYGYTF
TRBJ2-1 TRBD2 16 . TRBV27 TGTGCCAGCAGTTTCTTCCTCCTAGCGGGGGGTCATGAGCAGTTCTTC CASSFFLLAGGHEQFF
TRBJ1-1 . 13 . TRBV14 TGTGCCAGCAGCGCGTACCGGAACACTGAAGCTTTCTTT CASSAYRNTEAFF
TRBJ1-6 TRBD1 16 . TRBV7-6 TGTGCCAGCAGCCACGGACAGGGTAGCTATAATTCACCCCTCCACTTT CASSHGQGSYNSPLHF
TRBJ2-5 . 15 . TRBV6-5 TGTGCCAGCAGTTACCTCACAGGTACCCCCGAGACCCAGTACTTC CASSYLTGTPETQYF
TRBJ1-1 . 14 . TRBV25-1 TGTGCCAGCAGTGAAACGGGAGCGAACACTGAAGCTTTCTTT CASSETGANTEAFF
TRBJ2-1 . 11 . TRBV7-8 TGTGCCAGCAGCTTTGGCATTGAGCAGTTCTTC CASSFGIEQFF
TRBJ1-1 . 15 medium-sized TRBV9 TGTGCCAGCAGCATATCTACAGAAATGAACACTGAAGCTTTCTTT CASSISTEMNTEAFF
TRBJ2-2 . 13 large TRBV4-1 TGCGCCAGCAGCCTCAGGGGTGCCGGGGAGCTGTTTTTT CASSLRGAGELFF
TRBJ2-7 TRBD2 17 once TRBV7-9 TGTGCCAGCAGCTTAGCGGCCCTAGGTCAGGGAGGGTACGAGCAGTACTTC CASSLAALGQGGYEQYF
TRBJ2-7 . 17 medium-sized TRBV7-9 TGTGCCAGCAGCTTATTCCCCTCGGACAGTAGCTCCTACGAGCAGTACTTC CASSLFPSDSSSYEQYF
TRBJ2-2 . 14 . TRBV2 TGTGCCTCTCTTGAGAGGTCCGACACCGGGGAGCTGTTTTTT CASLERSDTGELFF
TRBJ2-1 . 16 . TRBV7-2 TGTGCCAGCAGCCCAATCGTTCAGGCATTTGGCAATGAGCAGTTCTTC CASSPIVQAFGNEQFF
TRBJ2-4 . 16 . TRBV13 TGTGCCAGCACCCTTGGACAGAGTCTAGCCAAAAACATTCAGTACTTC CASTLGQSLAKNIQYF
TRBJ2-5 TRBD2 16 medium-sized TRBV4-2 TGTGCCAGCAGCCAAGAGCTTAGCGGGGCCCAAGAGACCCAGTACTTC CASSQELSGAQETQYF
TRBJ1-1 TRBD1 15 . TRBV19 TGTGCCAGTAGTCATCCGGGACAGCGAAACACTGAAGCTTTCTTT CASSHPGQRNTEAFF
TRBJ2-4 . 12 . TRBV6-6 TGTGCCAGCAGCCGACCCAGGAACATTCAGTACTTC CASSRPRNIQYF
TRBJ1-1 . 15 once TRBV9 TGTGCCAGCAGCGGGCGGGGGGGGGCCGACACTGAAGCTTTCTTT CASSGRGGADTEAFF
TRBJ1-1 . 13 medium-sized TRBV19 TGTGCCAGTAGTATACGGGGAGGGACTGAAGCTTTCTTT CASSIRGGTEAFF
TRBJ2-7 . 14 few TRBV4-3 TGCGCCAGCAGCCAAGCCCCAGGGCTGAAGGAGCAGTACTTC CASSQAPGLKEQYF
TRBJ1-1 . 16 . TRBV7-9 TGTGCCAGCAGCTCCGCCCTGGGCAGGGGGAACACTGAAGCTTTCTTT CASSSALGRGNTEAFF
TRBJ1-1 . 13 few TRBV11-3 TGTGCCAGCAGCCAACCCGATAGCGCTGAAGCTTTCTTT CASSQPDSAEAFF
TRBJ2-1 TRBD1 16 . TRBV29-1 TGCAGCGTTGAGGTGGCGGACAGGGGGACACACAATGAGCAGTTCTTC CSVEVADRGTHNEQFF
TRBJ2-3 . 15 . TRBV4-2 TGTGCCAGCAGCCAAGATAGGCGGGGTTCAGATACGCAGTATTTT CASSQDRRGSDTQYF